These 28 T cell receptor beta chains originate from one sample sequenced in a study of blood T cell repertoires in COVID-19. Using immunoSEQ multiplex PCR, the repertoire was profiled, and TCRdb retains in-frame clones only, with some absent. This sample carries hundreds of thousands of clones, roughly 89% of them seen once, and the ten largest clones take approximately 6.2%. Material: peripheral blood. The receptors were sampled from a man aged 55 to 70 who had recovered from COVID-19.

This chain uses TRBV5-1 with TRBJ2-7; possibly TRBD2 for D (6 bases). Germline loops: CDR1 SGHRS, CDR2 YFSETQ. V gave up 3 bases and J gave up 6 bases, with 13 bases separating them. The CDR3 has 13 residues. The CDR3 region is CASSWGTQSEQYF. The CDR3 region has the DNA TGCGCCAGCAGCTGGGGGACTCAAAGCGAGCAGTACTTC.

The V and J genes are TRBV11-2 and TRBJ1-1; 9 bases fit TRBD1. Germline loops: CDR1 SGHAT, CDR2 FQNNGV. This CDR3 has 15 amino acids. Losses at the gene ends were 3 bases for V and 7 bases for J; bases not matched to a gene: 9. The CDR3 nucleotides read TGTGCCAGCAGCTTGTGGGACAGGGACGGGGGTGAAGCTTTCTTT. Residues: CASSLWDRDGGEAFF. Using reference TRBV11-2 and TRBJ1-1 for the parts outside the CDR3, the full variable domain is EAGVAQSPRYKIIEKRQSVAFWCNPISGHATLYWYQQILGQGPKLLIQFQNNGVVDDSQLPKDRFSAERLKGVDSTLKIQPAKLEDSAVYLCASSLWDRDGGEAFFGQGTRLTVV.

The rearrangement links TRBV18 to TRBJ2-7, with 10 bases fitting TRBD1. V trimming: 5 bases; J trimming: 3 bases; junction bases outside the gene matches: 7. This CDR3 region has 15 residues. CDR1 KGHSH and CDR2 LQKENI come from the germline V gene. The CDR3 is CASSAGQGFLYEQYF. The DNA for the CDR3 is TGTGCCAGCTCAGCGGGACAGGGGTTCCTCTACGAGCAGTACTTC.

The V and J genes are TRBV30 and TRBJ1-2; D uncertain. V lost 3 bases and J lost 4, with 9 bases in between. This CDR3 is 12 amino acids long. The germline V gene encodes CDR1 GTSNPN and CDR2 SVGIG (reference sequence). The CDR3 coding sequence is TGTGCCTGGAGGATGACAATCTATGGCTACACCTTC. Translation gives CAWRMTIYGYTF.

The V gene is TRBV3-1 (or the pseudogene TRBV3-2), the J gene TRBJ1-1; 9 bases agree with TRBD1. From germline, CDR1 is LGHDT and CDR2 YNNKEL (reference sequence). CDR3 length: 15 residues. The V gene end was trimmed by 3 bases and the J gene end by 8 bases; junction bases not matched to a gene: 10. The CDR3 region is CASSQRTGAGPEAFF. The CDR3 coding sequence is TGTGCCAGCAGCCAGAGGACAGGGGCCGGACCAGAAGCTTTCTTT.

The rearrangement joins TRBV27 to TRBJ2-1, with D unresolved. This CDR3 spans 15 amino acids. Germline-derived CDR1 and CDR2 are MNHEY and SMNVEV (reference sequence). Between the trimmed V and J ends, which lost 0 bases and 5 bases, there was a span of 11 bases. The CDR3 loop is CASSLSLQRHNEQFF. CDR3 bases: TGTGCCAGCAGTTTATCCCTACAGAGACACAATGAGCAGTTCTTC.

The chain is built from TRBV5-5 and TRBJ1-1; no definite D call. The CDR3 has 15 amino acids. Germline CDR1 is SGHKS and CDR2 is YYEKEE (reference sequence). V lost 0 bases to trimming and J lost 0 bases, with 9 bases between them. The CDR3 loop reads CASSLGASVNTEAFF. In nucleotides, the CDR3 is TGTGCCAGCAGCTTGGGGGCCAGTGTGAACACTGAAGCTTTCTTT.

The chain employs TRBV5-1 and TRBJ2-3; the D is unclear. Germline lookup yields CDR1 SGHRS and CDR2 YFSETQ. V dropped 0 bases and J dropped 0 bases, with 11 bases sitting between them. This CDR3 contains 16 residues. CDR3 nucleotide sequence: TGCGCCAGCAGCTTGGATACGACGGGTAGCACAGATACGCAGTATTTT. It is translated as CASSLDTTGSTDTQYF. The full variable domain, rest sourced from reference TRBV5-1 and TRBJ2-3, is KAGVTQTPRYLIKTRGQQVTLSCSPISGHRSVSWYQQTPGQGLQFLFEYFSETQRNKGNFPGRFSGRQFSNSRSEMNVSTLELGDSALYLCASSLDTTGSTDTQYFGPGTRLTVL.

CDR3 amino acids: CASSLGAGGPEKLFF. The CDR3 DNA reads as TGCGCCAGCAGCTTGGGAGCGGGGGGTCCTGAAAAACTGTTTTTT. The gene calls are TRBV5-1 and TRBJ1-4, with D possibly being TRBD1 (5 bases). In germline, CDR1 is SGHRS, CDR2 YFSETQ. The CDR3 consists of 15 residues. V was pared by 0 bases and J by 7 bases, with 13 bases between.

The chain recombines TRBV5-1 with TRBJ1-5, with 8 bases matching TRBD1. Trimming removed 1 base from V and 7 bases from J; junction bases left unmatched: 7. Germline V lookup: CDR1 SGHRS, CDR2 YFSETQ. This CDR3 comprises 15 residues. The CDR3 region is CASSLISGGGQPQHF. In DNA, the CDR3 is TGCGCCAGCAGCTTGATTTCAGGGGGCGGACAGCCCCAGCATTTT.

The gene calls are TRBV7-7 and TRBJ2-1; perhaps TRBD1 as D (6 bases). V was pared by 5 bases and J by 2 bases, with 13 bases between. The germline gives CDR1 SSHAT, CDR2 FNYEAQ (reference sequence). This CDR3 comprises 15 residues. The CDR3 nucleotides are TGTGCCAGCAGCCCCGTACAGGGTCCCTACAATGAGCAGTTCTTC. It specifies CASSPVQGPYNEQFF.

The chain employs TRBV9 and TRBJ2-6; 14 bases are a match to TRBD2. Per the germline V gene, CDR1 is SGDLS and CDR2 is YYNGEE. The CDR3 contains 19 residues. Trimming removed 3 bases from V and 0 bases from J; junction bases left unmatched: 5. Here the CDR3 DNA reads TGTGCCAGCAGCGCCTTCGGACTAGCGGGGGGCTCTGGGGCCAACGTCCTGACTTTC. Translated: CASSAFGLAGGSGANVLTF.

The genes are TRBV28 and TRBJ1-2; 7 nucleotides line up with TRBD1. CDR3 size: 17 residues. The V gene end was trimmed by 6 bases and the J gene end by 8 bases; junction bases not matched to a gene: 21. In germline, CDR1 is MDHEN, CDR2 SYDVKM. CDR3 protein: CASSSSGTVGPVSGYTF. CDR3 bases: TGTGCCAGCAGCTCATCGGGGACAGTGGGGCCCGTTAGCGGCTACACCTTC.

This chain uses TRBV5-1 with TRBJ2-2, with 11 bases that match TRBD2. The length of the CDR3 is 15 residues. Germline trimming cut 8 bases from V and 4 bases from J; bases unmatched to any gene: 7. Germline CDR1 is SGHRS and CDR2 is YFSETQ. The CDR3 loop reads CASGLAGPSTGELFF. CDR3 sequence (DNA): TGCGCCAGTGGACTAGCGGGCCCGAGCACCGGGGAGCTGTTTTTT.

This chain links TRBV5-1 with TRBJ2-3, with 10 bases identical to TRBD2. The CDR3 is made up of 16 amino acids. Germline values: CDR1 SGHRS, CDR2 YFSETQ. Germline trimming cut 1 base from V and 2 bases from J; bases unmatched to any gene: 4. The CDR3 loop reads CASSLNSGGNTDTQYF. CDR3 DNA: TGCGCCAGCAGCTTGAATAGCGGGGGGAACACAGATACGCAGTATTTT. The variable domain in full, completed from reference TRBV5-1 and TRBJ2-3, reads KAGVTQTPRYLIKTRGQQVTLSCSPISGHRSVSWYQQTPGQGLQFLFEYFSETQRNKGNFPGRFSGRQFSNSRSEMNVSTLELGDSALYLCASSLNSGGNTDTQYFGPGTRLTVL.

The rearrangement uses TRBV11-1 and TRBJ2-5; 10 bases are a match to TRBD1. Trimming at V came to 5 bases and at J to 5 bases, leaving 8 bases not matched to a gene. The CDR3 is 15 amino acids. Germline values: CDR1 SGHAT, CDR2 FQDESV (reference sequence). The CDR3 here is CASSPGQGVQETQYF. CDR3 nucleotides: TGTGCCAGCAGCCCTGGACAGGGGGTTCAGGAGACCCAGTACTTC.

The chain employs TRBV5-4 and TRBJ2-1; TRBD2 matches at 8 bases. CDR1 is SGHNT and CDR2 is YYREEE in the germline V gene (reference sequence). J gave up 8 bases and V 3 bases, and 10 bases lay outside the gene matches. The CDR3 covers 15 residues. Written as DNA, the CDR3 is TGTGCCAGCAGCTGGCGACTAGCGAACGGCGATGAGCAGTTCTTC. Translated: CASSWRLANGDEQFF.

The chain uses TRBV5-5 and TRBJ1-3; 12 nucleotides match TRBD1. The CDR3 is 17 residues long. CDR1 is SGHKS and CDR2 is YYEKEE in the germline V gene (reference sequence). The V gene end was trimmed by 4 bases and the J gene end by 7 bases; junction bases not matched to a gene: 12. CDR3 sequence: CASSGLAWGQGANTIYF. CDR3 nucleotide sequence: TGTGCCAGCAGCGGGTTAGCCTGGGGACAGGGGGCGAACACCATATATTTT.

Written as DNA, the CDR3 is TGTGCCAGCAGTGAAGGCGGGGGTGCGATCACTGAAGCTTTCTTT. Protein sequence: CASSEGGGAITEAFF. The rearrangement uses TRBV6-1 and TRBJ1-1; TRBD1 is a possible D gene (5 bases). There are 15 residues in the CDR3. Trimming removed 1 base at V and 4 bases at J, with 13 bases between. CDR1 is MNHNS, CDR2 SASEGT, per germline.

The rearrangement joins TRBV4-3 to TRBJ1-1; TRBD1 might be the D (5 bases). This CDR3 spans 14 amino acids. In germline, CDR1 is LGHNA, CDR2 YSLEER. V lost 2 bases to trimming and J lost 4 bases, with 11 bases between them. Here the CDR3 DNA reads TGCGCCAGCAGCCAACTCAGGGAGGGCACTGAAGCTTTCTTT. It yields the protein CASSQLREGTEAFF.

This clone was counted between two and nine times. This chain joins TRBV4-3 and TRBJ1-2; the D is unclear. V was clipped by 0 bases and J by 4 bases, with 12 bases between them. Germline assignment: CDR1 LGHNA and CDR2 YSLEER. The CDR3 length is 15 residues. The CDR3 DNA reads TGCGCCAGCAGCCAAGATCGTACAATCCCCTATGGCTACACCTTC. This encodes CASSQDRTIPYGYTF.

CDR3 sequence: CASSLEQRRAQETQYF. The CDR3 bases are TGTGCCAGCAGCTTAGAGCAACGGAGGGCCCAGGAGACCCAGTACTTC. The rearrangement joins TRBV11-3 to TRBJ2-5; tentatively, D is TRBD2 (6 bases). The CDR3 is made up of 16 amino acids. The V and J ends lost 0 bases and 5 bases respectively, with 16 bases between them. Germline V gene lookup returns CDR1 SGHNT and CDR2 YENEEA.

CDR3 residues: CAWSQTGGARGNQPQHF. CDR3 sequence (DNA): TGTGCCTGGAGCCAAACTGGGGGGGCGAGGGGCAATCAGCCCCAGCATTTT. The rearrangement uses TRBV30 and TRBJ1-5; tentatively, D is TRBD1 (6 bases). V dropped 3 bases and J dropped 2 bases, with 20 bases sitting between them. Germline loops: CDR1 GTSNPN, CDR2 SVGIG (reference sequence). The CDR3 is 17 residues long.

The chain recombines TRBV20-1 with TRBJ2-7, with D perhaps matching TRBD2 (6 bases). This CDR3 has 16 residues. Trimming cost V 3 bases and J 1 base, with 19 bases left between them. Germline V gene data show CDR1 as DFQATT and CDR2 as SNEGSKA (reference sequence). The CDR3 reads CSASGRRGAGSYEQYF. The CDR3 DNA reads TGCAGTGCTAGTGGTAGGCGGGGCGCAGGTTCCTACGAGCAGTACTTC.

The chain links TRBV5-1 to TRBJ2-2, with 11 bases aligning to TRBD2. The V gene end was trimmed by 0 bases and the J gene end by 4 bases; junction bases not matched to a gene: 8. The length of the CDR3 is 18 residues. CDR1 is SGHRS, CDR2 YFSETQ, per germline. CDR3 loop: CASSLEGASGGFTGELFF. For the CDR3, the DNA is TGCGCCAGCAGCTTGGAAGGGGCTAGCGGGGGGTTCACCGGGGAGCTGTTTTTT.

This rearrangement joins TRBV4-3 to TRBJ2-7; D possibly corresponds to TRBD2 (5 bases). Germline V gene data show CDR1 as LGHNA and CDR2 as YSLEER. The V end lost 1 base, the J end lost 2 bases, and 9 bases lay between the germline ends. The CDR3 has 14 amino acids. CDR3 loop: CASSQGEGPYEQYF. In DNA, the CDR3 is TGCGCCAGCAGCCAAGGTGAGGGCCCCTACGAGCAGTACTTC.

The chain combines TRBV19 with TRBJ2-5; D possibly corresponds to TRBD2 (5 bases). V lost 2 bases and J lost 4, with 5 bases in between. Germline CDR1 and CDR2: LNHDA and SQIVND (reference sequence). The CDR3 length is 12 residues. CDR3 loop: CASSIRGETQYF. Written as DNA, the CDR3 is TGTGCCAGTAGTATACGGGGAGAGACCCAGTACTTC.

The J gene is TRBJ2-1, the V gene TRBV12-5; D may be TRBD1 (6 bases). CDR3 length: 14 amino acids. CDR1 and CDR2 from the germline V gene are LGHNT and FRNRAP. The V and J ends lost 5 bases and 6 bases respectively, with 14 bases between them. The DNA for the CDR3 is TGTGCTAGTGGTCTAAATATCAGGGGCAATGAGCAGTTCTTC. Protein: CASGLNIRGNEQFF.